This T cell receptor beta chain is drawn from a study of blood T cell repertoires in COVID-19. As for the study in general: From the United States, Italy and Spain came samples of acute and convalescent COVID-19. From T cells, B-cell-depleted T cells, or PBMCs came the material, which was cDNA or gDNA.

How the authors handled the data: For nucleated cells, counts were estimated from reference gene primer amplification. TCRdb's table, derived via immunoSEQ multiplex PCR, lists solely in-frame clones and lacks some. V, J and clone size are taken as reported in that table, and D and trimming were inferred from the DNA itself. The sample comprises 140,000 to 150,000 clones, under 90% of which are singletons, and approximately 3.6% rests with the top ten. The sample was peripheral blood. This TCR was recovered from a man aged 70-80 years who had recovered from COVID-19.

CDR3 bases: TGTGCCGGTAAAGCGGGAGGAAGGGATGAGCAGTTCTTC. Protein product: CAGKAGGRDEQFF. V is TRBV6-5 and J is TRBJ2-1, with TRBD2 identical over 9 bases. Germline trimming cut 11 bases from V and 8 bases from J; bases unmatched to any gene: 10. CDR1 and CDR2 from the germline V gene are MNHEY and SVGAGI. The CDR3 runs to 13 residues.